Listed below are T cell receptor beta chains from one sample, sequenced in a study of shared clonotypes between healthy human individuals. Libraries were prepared by immunoSEQ multiplex PCR; TCRdb keeps only in-frame clonotypes and omits some of them. The sample yields more than 2 million clones, roughly 93% seen once. The source material was naive CD8+ T cells from PBMCs. The receptors stem from a man aged 18 to 35 in good health. Some clones in this sample may be carry-over from other donors' samples. The CDR3 runs from the conserved cysteine through the conserved F or W. D genes are given only for firm matches. Size is stated for part of the rows, as once, few or many counts, or as a class when the clone is expanded.

len: 15
j_gene: TRBJ2-3
d_gene: -
abundance: -
v_gene: TRBV6-5
CDR3aa: CASSYATSGTDTQYF

len: 13
j_gene: TRBJ2-7
d_gene: TRBD1
abundance: -
v_gene: TRBV7-9
CDR3aa: CASSRDRALEQYF

len: 17
j_gene: TRBJ2-5
d_gene: TRBD2
abundance: -
v_gene: TRBV29-1
CDR3aa: CSGESRDLAGGVETQYF

len: 13
j_gene: TRBJ1-3
d_gene: -
abundance: few
v_gene: TRBV9
CDR3aa: CASSVDPGNTIYF

len: 13
j_gene: TRBJ1-2
d_gene: TRBD1
abundance: -
v_gene: TRBV2
CDR3aa: CASRPDRDYGYTF

len: 14
j_gene: TRBJ1-1
d_gene: -
abundance: -
v_gene: TRBV14
CDR3aa: CASSQFSRNTEAFF

len: 13
j_gene: TRBJ1-1
d_gene: TRBD1
abundance: -
v_gene: TRBV5-1
CDR3aa: CASSGQGPAEAFF

len: 15
j_gene: TRBJ2-7
d_gene: -
abundance: once
v_gene: TRBV19
CDR3aa: CASSIDGWSSYEQYF

len: 16
j_gene: TRBJ2-1
d_gene: TRBD2
abundance: -
v_gene: TRBV7-9
CDR3aa: CASSLVAGGPSNEQFF

len: 13
j_gene: TRBJ2-1
d_gene: -
abundance: -
v_gene: TRBV7-9
CDR3aa: CASSLVLGNEQFF

len: 14
j_gene: TRBJ2-1
d_gene: TRBD2
abundance: -
v_gene: TRBV7-3
CDR3aa: CASSYSGRGYEQFF

len: 13
j_gene: TRBJ2-3
d_gene: -
abundance: -
v_gene: TRBV6-5
CDR3aa: CASSYGVQDTQYF

len: 14
j_gene: TRBJ2-4
d_gene: TRBD1
abundance: -
v_gene: TRBV18
CDR3aa: CASSPLKGANIQYF

len: 14
j_gene: TRBJ2-7
d_gene: -
abundance: -
v_gene: TRBV9
CDR3aa: CASSVETGGNEQYF

len: 14
j_gene: TRBJ2-7
d_gene: -
abundance: -
v_gene: TRBV10-3
CDR3aa: CAISEPAATYEQYF

len: 13
j_gene: TRBJ2-7
d_gene: -
abundance: -
v_gene: TRBV4-1
CDR3aa: CASSPYSEDEQYF

len: 18
j_gene: TRBJ2-5
d_gene: TRBD2
abundance: -
v_gene: TRBV29-1
CDR3aa: CSGISGTSGATHRETQYF

len: 16
j_gene: TRBJ1-4
d_gene: -
abundance: -
v_gene: TRBV10-2
CDR3aa: CASSDGTANPNEKLFF

len: 14
j_gene: TRBJ2-7
d_gene: -
abundance: once
v_gene: TRBV10-3
CDR3aa: CAISESPGTYEQYF

len: 14
j_gene: TRBJ2-3
d_gene: -
abundance: -
v_gene: TRBV7-9
CDR3aa: CASSSRGVADTQYF

len: 15
j_gene: TRBJ2-2
d_gene: -
abundance: -
v_gene: TRBV15
CDR3aa: CATSRDPGSTGELFF

len: 12
j_gene: TRBJ1-1
d_gene: -
abundance: -
v_gene: TRBV18
CDR3aa: CASSPGGNEAFF

len: 15
j_gene: TRBJ1-4
d_gene: -
abundance: once
v_gene: TRBV29-1
CDR3aa: CSVGRAGLPNEKLFF

len: 17
j_gene: TRBJ2-1
d_gene: TRBD2
abundance: -
v_gene: TRBV7-9
CDR3aa: CASSPPVAGSSYNEQFF

len: 17
j_gene: TRBJ2-1
d_gene: -
abundance: -
v_gene: TRBV11-2
CDR3aa: CASSLGFGGMSYNEQFF

len: 15
j_gene: TRBJ1-1
d_gene: -
abundance: -
v_gene: TRBV4-1
CDR3aa: CASSLLKGGGTEAFF

len: 15
j_gene: TRBJ2-7
d_gene: TRBD2
abundance: -
v_gene: TRBV7-2
CDR3aa: CASSLGSGGPSEQYF

len: 14
j_gene: TRBJ2-5
d_gene: TRBD1
abundance: -
v_gene: TRBV7-7
CDR3aa: CASSVLRDRETQYF

len: 15
j_gene: TRBJ1-4
d_gene: -
abundance: -
v_gene: TRBV7-9
CDR3aa: CASSLVGRLGEKLFF

len: 14
j_gene: TRBJ1-4
d_gene: -
abundance: once
v_gene: TRBV2
CDR3aa: CASSDQVTGEKLFF

len: 12
j_gene: TRBJ2-7
d_gene: -
abundance: -
v_gene: TRBV7-2
CDR3aa: CASSSRSYEQYF

len: 15
j_gene: TRBJ1-1
d_gene: -
abundance: -
v_gene: TRBV4-1
CDR3aa: CASSQERTGKDEAFF

len: 14
j_gene: TRBJ2-5
d_gene: -
abundance: -
v_gene: TRBV28
CDR3aa: CASSLRDSGETQYF

len: 13
j_gene: TRBJ2-7
d_gene: -
abundance: -
v_gene: TRBV5-6
CDR3aa: CASHTGGSYEQYF

len: 14
j_gene: TRBJ2-7
d_gene: -
abundance: once
v_gene: TRBV7-6
CDR3aa: CASSLDWGPYEQYF

len: 12
j_gene: TRBJ1-3
d_gene: -
abundance: -
v_gene: TRBV7-8
CDR3aa: CASTPSGNTIYF

len: 15
j_gene: TRBJ1-3
d_gene: TRBD1
abundance: -
v_gene: TRBV9
CDR3aa: CASSFSRDSENTIYF

len: 17
j_gene: TRBJ2-3
d_gene: TRBD1
abundance: -
v_gene: TRBV5-1
CDR3aa: CASSPRTGGIKADTQYF

len: 17
j_gene: TRBJ2-3
d_gene: -
abundance: -
v_gene: TRBV18
CDR3aa: CASSLEAVLINTDTQYF

len: 13
j_gene: TRBJ1-5
d_gene: -
abundance: -
v_gene: TRBV11-2
CDR3aa: CASSEAPNQPQHF

len: 14
j_gene: TRBJ1-3
d_gene: -
abundance: -
v_gene: TRBV7-9
CDR3aa: CALLSEKSGNTIYF

len: 17
j_gene: TRBJ2-1
d_gene: TRBD2
abundance: -
v_gene: TRBV29-1
CDR3aa: CSVANPGLAGGRHEQFF

len: 16
j_gene: TRBJ2-1
d_gene: TRBD2
abundance: once
v_gene: TRBV11-2
CDR3aa: CASSSQRGSSYNEQFF

len: 15
j_gene: TRBJ2-1
d_gene: TRBD2
abundance: -
v_gene: TRBV6-5
CDR3aa: CASSRLAGGYNEQFF

len: 16
j_gene: TRBJ1-5
d_gene: -
abundance: -
v_gene: TRBV4-1
CDR3aa: CASSQDDLDRTQPQHF

len: 16
j_gene: TRBJ2-2
d_gene: -
abundance: once
v_gene: TRBV5-1
CDR3aa: CASSLVWQDYTGELFF

len: 14
j_gene: TRBJ2-5
d_gene: TRBD2
abundance: -
v_gene: TRBV5-8
CDR3aa: CASSFGRPGETQYF

len: 15
j_gene: TRBJ2-7
d_gene: TRBD2
abundance: once
v_gene: TRBV5-5
CDR3aa: CASSLVVSGIHEQYF

len: 16
j_gene: TRBJ1-5
d_gene: TRBD1
abundance: -
v_gene: TRBV27
CDR3aa: CASSLLPGQGDQPQHF

len: 16
j_gene: TRBJ1-2
d_gene: -
abundance: -
v_gene: TRBV5-4
CDR3aa: CASSPYTVGANYGYTF